Each of the 25 T cell receptor beta chains below was sequenced from the same sample in a study of T-cell memory formation after mild COVID-19. TCRdb recomputed calls from the 5' RACE reads with MiXCR, one row per CDR3 protein. The table has about 430,000 distinct CDR3 sequences, approximately 24% seen once. What was sequenced was PBMCs or a T cell subset sorted from them (not recorded which). Receptors were obtained from an adult woman who had mild COVID-19 (a few samples of this study predate the infection). Cell type and time point are not known.

The CDR3 sequence is CSARTLGSTDTQYF. The CDR3 nucleotides are TGCAGTGCCCGGACCCTAGGTAGCACAGATACGCAGTATTTT. The chain carries TRBV20-1 and TRBJ2-3; unclear D gene. Trimming stripped 6 bases from V and 0 bases from J, with 13 bases between. In germline, CDR1 is DFQATT, CDR2 SNEGSKA (reference sequence). The CDR3 contains 14 residues.

J is TRBJ2-1 and V is TRBV15; tentative D call: TRBD2 (6 bases). V shed 8 bases and J shed 9 bases, with 11 bases lying between them. CDR1 is LNHNV, CDR2 YYDKDF, per germline (reference sequence). The CDR3 length is 11 residues. CDR3 nucleotide sequence: TGTGCCACCTTCGACGGGGGTGAGCAGTTCTTC. It is translated as CATFDGGEQFF. The complete variable domain, with remaining parts taken from reference TRBV15 and TRBJ2-1, reads DAMVIQNPRYQVTQFGKPVTLSCSQTLNHNVMYWYQQKSSQAPKLLFHYYDKDFNNEADTPDNFQSRRPNTSFCFLDIRSPGLGDTAMYLCATFDGGEQFFGPGTRLTVL.

The DNA of the CDR3 is TGTGCCACCAGTGATGGGACCCATAATGTGGATCAGCCCCAGCATTTT. Translating gives CATSDGTHNVDQPQHF. The chain carries TRBV24-1 and TRBJ1-5; D might be TRBD1 (5 bases). Trimming took off 3 bases at V and 5 bases at J, with 16 bases between the two ends. This CDR3 region has 16 residues. Germline V CDR1 and CDR2: KGHDR, SFDVKD.

The chain uses TRBV6-1 and TRBJ1-5; D is perhaps TRBD1 (5 bases). This CDR3 spans 15 amino acids. From germline, CDR1 is MNHNS and CDR2 SASEGT. V was trimmed by 7 bases and J by 0 bases, leaving 13 bases between them. The CDR3 sequence: CASIPGTYSNQPQHF. DNA of the CDR3: TGTGCCAGCATCCCCGGGACGTATAGCAATCAGCCCCAGCATTTT.

V is TRBV20-1 and J is TRBJ1-5; D gene ambiguous. Germline CDR1 DFQATT, CDR2 SNEGSKA (reference sequence). The germline V and J ends were trimmed by 7 bases and 0 bases, with 13 bases remaining between them. The CDR3 covers 14 residues. CDR3: CSGWGGYSNQPQHF. As DNA, the CDR3 is TGCAGTGGATGGGGTGGGTATAGCAATCAGCCCCAGCATTTT.

In DNA form, the CDR3 reads TGTGCCTGGAGCGTCGGACAGAAAGAGACCCAGTACTTC. This codes for CAWSVGQKETQYF. The chain combines TRBV30 with TRBJ2-5; weak D call: TRBD1 (6 bases). CDR3 size: 13 residues. V lost 3 bases and J lost 3, with 11 bases in between. Germline CDR1 GTSNPN, CDR2 SVGIG (reference sequence).

V usage is TRBV6-2 or TRBV6-3 and J usage is TRBJ2-7; 14 nucleotides align to TRBD2. CDR3 length: 15 residues. The trim removed 6 bases at V and 5 bases at J, leaving 6 bases unmatched. In germline, CDR1 is MNHEY, CDR2 SVGEGT. CDR3 protein: CASRMGTSGRNEQYF. CDR3 DNA sequence: TGTGCCAGCAGAATGGGGACTAGCGGGAGAAACGAGCAGTACTTC.

The chain has TRBV10-3 and TRBJ2-7, with a tentative D call TRBD1 (6 bases). The CDR3 contains 16 residues. Germline assignment: CDR1 ENHRY and CDR2 SYGVKD. Trimming shortened V by 1 base and J by 0 bases, and 13 bases separated the two germline ends. The CDR3: CAISELDSSSSYEQYF. The CDR3 DNA reads as TGTGCCATCAGTGAGTTGGACAGTTCGAGCTCCTACGAGCAGTACTTC.

This clonotype appeared a few times. The V gene is TRBV24-1, the J gene TRBJ1-5; no firm D call. V lost 4 bases, J lost 3 bases, and 12 bases lay in between. Germline CDR1 is KGHDR and CDR2 is SFDVKD. CDR3 length: 15 amino acids. Written as DNA, the CDR3 is TGTGCCACCAGTGACCGAGGACCTGCCAATCAGCCCCAGCATTTT. It translates to CATSDRGPANQPQHF.

This clonotype was found a few times. The J gene is TRBJ2-3, the V gene TRBV23-1; 7 bases are shared with TRBD2. TRBV23-1 is marked as an open reading frame, function uncertain. Trimming removed 8 bases from V and 4 bases from J; junction bases left unmatched: 9. The CDR3 covers 14 residues. CDR3 amino acids: CASGGEGRADTQYF. The CDR3 DNA reads TGCGCCAGCGGGGGGGAGGGAAGGGCAGATACGCAGTATTTT.

The table lists this clonotype with a few counts. V gene TRBV12-3 or TRBV12-4 combines with J gene TRBJ2-4; 7 positions match TRBD2. The J segment lost 0 bases and the V segment lost 8 bases, leaving 10 bases of the junction unmatched. This CDR3 is built from 16 residues. The CDR3 bases are TGTGCCAGCGCTCCAGCGGGGCCCCTAGCCAAAAACATTCAGTACTTC. Its translation: CASAPAGPLAKNIQYF.

There are a few counts of this clonotype. The gene calls are TRBV5-1 and TRBJ2-7, with TRBD1 identical over 9 bases. Per germline, CDR1 SGHRS and CDR2 YFSETQ. V shed 2 bases, J shed 6 bases, and the junction held 3 bases outside the gene matches. The CDR3 sequence is 13 residues long. Here the CDR3 DNA reads TGCGCCAGCAGCTTCGGGACAGGGTCCGAGCAGTACTTC. Protein: CASSFGTGSEQYF.

V gene TRBV20-1 combines with J gene TRBJ2-5; 9 bases map to TRBD2. Germline lookup yields CDR1 DFQATT and CDR2 SNEGSKA (reference sequence). Trimming cost V 3 bases and J 7 bases; bases outside gene matches: 15. The CDR3 loop spans 16 amino acids. Written as DNA, the CDR3 is TGCAGTGCTAGTCTGACTAGCGGACGAAACAGGGGGACCCAGTACTTC. As protein: CSASLTSGRNRGTQYF.

This clonotype was seen a handful of times. J is TRBJ1-2 and V is TRBV20-1; D perhaps matches TRBD1 (6 bases). The germline V gene has CDR1 DFQATT and CDR2 SNEGSKA (reference sequence). The CDR3 has 14 residues. V gave up 6 bases and J gave up 1 base, with 15 bases separating them. The CDR3 here is CSAPRGGLNYGYTF. DNA of the CDR3: TGCAGTGCCCCTAGGGGGGGCCTTAACTATGGCTACACCTTC.

This clonotype appeared a few times. The chain combines TRBV7-3 with TRBJ2-5; TRBD2 might be the D (7 bases). V was pared by 3 bases and J by 5 bases, with 13 bases between. Per the germline V gene, CDR1 is SGHTA and CDR2 is FQGTGA. This CDR3 comprises 14 residues. The CDR3 DNA is TGTGCCAGCAGCTTTGGGGGGGCCAGGGAGACCCAGTACTTC. This translates into CASSFGGARETQYF. Full variable domain (rest looked up from reference TRBV7-3 and TRBJ2-5): GAGVSQTPSNKVTEKGKYVELRCDPISGHTALYWYRQSLGQGPEFLIYFQGTGAADDSGLPNDRFFAVRPEGSVSTLKIQRTERGDSAVYLCASSFGGARETQYFGPGTRLLVL.

The chain has TRBV29-1 and TRBJ1-2; D gene unclear. In germline, CDR1 is SQVTM, CDR2 ANQGSEA. The CDR3 loop spans 9 amino acids. The V and J ends lost 7 bases and 8 bases respectively, with 8 bases between them. The CDR3 nucleotides read TGCAGCGCAGCCCCGGGCTACACCTTC. This translates into CSAAPGYTF.

This clonotype was seen only a few times. This sequence joins TRBV7-9 and TRBJ1-2, with TRBD1 matching 10 bases. V gave up 3 bases and J gave up 9 bases; unmatched junction bases: 10. The germline V gene encodes CDR1 SEHNR and CDR2 FQNEAQ (reference sequence). The CDR3 runs 15 residues. CDR3 loop: CASSLGGAGQGSYTF. Here the CDR3 DNA reads TGTGCCAGCAGCTTGGGGGGTGCGGGACAGGGGAGCTACACCTTC.

The J gene is TRBJ2-7, the V gene TRBV4-1; a possible D gene is TRBD1 (5 bases). The V end lost 3 bases, the J end lost 6 bases, and 18 bases lay between the germline ends. The CDR3 extends over 15 amino acids. The V gene's germline CDR1 is MGHRA and CDR2 YSYEKL. The CDR3 DNA sequence: TGCGCCAGCAGCCATCCCAACCCAGGGTTGGGCGAGCAGTACTTC. Residues: CASSHPNPGLGEQYF.

This clonotype was counted a few times. V and J are TRBV24-1 and TRBJ2-3; D is possibly TRBD2 (5 bases). In germline, CDR1 is KGHDR, CDR2 SFDVKD. With 3 bases removed from V and 4 bases from J, the gap between germline ends came to 10 bases. The CDR3 is 14 residues long. The CDR3 here is CATSDILRADTQYF. Here the CDR3 DNA reads TGTGCCACCAGTGATATCTTGAGGGCAGATACGCAGTATTTT.

The chain recombines TRBV4-3 with TRBJ2-3, with 14 positions matching TRBD2. The V gene's germline CDR1 is LGHNA and CDR2 YSLEER. The V and J ends lost 0 bases and 7 bases, in that order; junction bases with no gene match: 12. This CDR3 spans 19 amino acids. The CDR3 region has the DNA TGCGCCAGCAGCCAAGATTACCCTTTGACTAGCGGGAGGGAATATACGCAGTATTTT. It codes for CASSQDYPLTSGREYTQYF.

This clonotype occurred a few times. J is TRBJ1-1 and V is TRBV7-2, with 7 nucleotides matching TRBD1. V was clipped by 1 base and J by 8 bases; unmatched bases: 7. Germline lookup yields CDR1 SGHTA and CDR2 FQGNSA. The CDR3 loop spans 14 amino acids. The CDR3 nucleotides are TGTGCCAGCAGCTTAGAACAGGGGACGGTAGAAGCTTTCTTT. It encodes CASSLEQGTVEAFF.

The rearrangement joins TRBV7-2 to TRBJ2-2; no clear D gene. V lost 3 bases and J lost 2, with 10 bases in between. The CDR3 is 15 residues long. Per the germline V gene, CDR1 is SGHTA and CDR2 is FQGNSA. The CDR3 DNA reads TGTGCCAGCAGCTTTATCCAGGTCAACACCGGGGAGCTGTTTTTT. The encoded protein is CASSFIQVNTGELFF.

J is TRBJ1-2 and V is TRBV12-3 or TRBV12-4; possible D gene TRBD1, 5 bases. The CDR3 runs 14 residues. V was cut by 5 bases and J by 8 bases, with 18 bases left in between. CDR3 sequence reads: CASSASTVLGGYTF. CDR3 DNA: TGTGCCAGCAGTGCATCGACAGTCCTCGGAGGCTACACCTTC.

This rearrangement joins TRBV20-1 to TRBJ2-7, with 7 bases that match TRBD1. This CDR3 comprises 15 residues. Germline CDR1 DFQATT, CDR2 SNEGSKA (reference sequence). The J segment lost 3 bases and the V segment lost 3 bases, leaving 11 bases of the junction unmatched. This CDR3 is CSARVPGTASYEQYF. CDR3 bases: TGCAGTGCTAGGGTCCCCGGGACAGCAAGCTACGAGCAGTACTTC.

V gene TRBV5-6 combines with J gene TRBJ1-1; D is ambiguous. The CDR3 totals 14 residues. Germline-derived CDR1 and CDR2 are SGHDT and YYEEEE. The germline V and J ends were trimmed by 0 bases and 8 bases, with 14 bases remaining between them. The CDR3 sequence: CASSLGQSRVEAFF. The CDR3 nucleotides read TGTGCCAGCAGCTTGGGCCAGTCCCGAGTCGAAGCTTTCTTT.